This T cell receptor (beta chain) was sequenced for a study of blood T cell repertoires in COVID-19. The CDR3 length is 15 residues. The V and J ends lost 1 base and 3 bases, in that order; junction bases with no gene match: 3. Germline CDR1 and CDR2: MDHEN and SYDVKM. The table came from immunoSEQ multiplex PCR; TCRdb's copy has only in-frame clones and leaves some out. This table holds about 360,000 clones, around 87% found once. The V gene is TRBV28, the J gene TRBJ2-7; 10 bases are shared with TRBD1. The sequencing input was peripheral blood. The sequence came from a human donor in a cohort sampled during active COVID-19. Here the CDR3 DNA reads TGTGCCAGCAGTTTATTGGGACAGGGGAACTACGAGCAGTACTTC. This encodes CASSLLGQGNYEQYF.